This record covers a single T cell receptor (beta chain). Its cognate antigen is unknown. This specimen belongs to a study of shared clonotypes between healthy human individuals. Study information: Contributing individuals were a couple of females and three males aged 18 to 49. Study observations and caveats: The sole specimen, blood, was sampled, and tissue repertoires likely differ.

Donation came from healthy HIV-negative adults that had no recent acute infections or vaccinations. Original handling: Junction-only sequences without quality scores came from ImmunoSEQ, so filtering differed. Profiled with immunoSEQ multiplex PCR; TCRdb holds only in-frame clones, not every one. The D gene and trimming were derived from the DNA, and the V and J assignments and clone size from that table. The data contain about 480,000 clones, about 75% of them seen just once; the ten biggest clones take up 9.5% to 15%. The CDR3 has 16 amino acids. Looked up from germline, CDR1 is LNHDA and CDR2 is SQIVND (reference sequence). The V and J ends lost 1 base and 7 bases, in that order; junction bases with no gene match: 10.

Sequencing was done on a sample of PBMCs. The gene calls are TRBV19 and TRBJ2-1; 7 nucleotides align to TRBD1. The TCR was taken from a woman aged 35 to 49 in good health. Some clones in this sample may be carry-over from other donors' samples. This CDR3 reads CASSIGGGASMNEQFF. DNA for the CDR3: TGTGCCAGTAGTATAGGAGGGGGCGCGAGTATGAATGAGCAGTTCTTC.